Presented here are 13 T cell receptor beta chains from one specimen sequenced in a study of blood T cell repertoires in COVID-19. Method: immunoSEQ multiplex PCR; TCRdb's copy keeps in-frame clones and lacks some. The sample carries over 100,000 clones, 79% recorded once. Sequences were obtained from peripheral blood. These receptors were collected from a woman aged 80 or over with acute or convalescent COVID-19.

The chain links TRBV25-1 to TRBJ1-2; 8 bases fit TRBD1. Germline assignment: CDR1 MGHDK and CDR2 SYGVNS. The length of the CDR3 is 14 residues. V dropped 1 base and J dropped 7; count of bases not matched to a gene: 5. In nucleotides, the CDR3 is TGTGCCAGCAGTGAATGGACAGGGCTCGGTGGCTACACCTTC. Encoded protein: CASSEWTGLGGYTF.

The rearrangement links TRBV27 to TRBJ1-4; the D gene is possibly TRBD1 (6 bases). This CDR3 contains 16 residues. Germline CDR1 is MNHEY and CDR2 is SMNVEV (reference sequence). V gave up 4 bases and J gave up 4 bases, with 16 bases separating them. Here the CDR3 DNA reads TGTGCCAGCAGTTCCCCAGGGGCTCCGAGTAATGAAAAACTGTTTTTT. Translated, it gives CASSSPGAPSNEKLFF.

This CDR3 is CASSHPAGAGGNTIYF. Here the CDR3 DNA reads TGTGCCAGCAGCCACCCCGCGGGGGCTGGTGGAAACACCATATATTTT. The chain employs TRBV3-1 (or the pseudogene TRBV3-2) and TRBJ1-3; tentative D call: TRBD1 (6 bases). CDR3 length: 16 residues. In germline, CDR1 is LGHDT, CDR2 YNNKEL (reference sequence). V was pared by 3 bases and J by 3 bases, with 15 bases between.

The chain recombines TRBV6-6 with TRBJ2-3; 11 bases agree with TRBD2. This CDR3 comprises 15 residues. The V gene's germline CDR1 is MNHNY and CDR2 SVGAGI (reference sequence). V gave up 6 bases and J gave up 2 bases; unmatched junction bases: 4. The CDR3 nucleotides read TGTGCCAGCAGCTCTAGCGGGGGGCTCACAGATACGCAGTATTTT. It translates to CASSSSGGLTDTQYF.

The CDR3 coding sequence is TGTGCCAGCAGTGAACTGACTAGCGAGGATACGCAGTATTTT. Its protein product is CASSELTSEDTQYF. The V call is TRBV2, the J call TRBJ2-3, with 8 bases lining up with TRBD2. The CDR3 extends over 14 amino acids. In germline, CDR1 is SNHLY, CDR2 FYNNEI. With V trimmed by 2 bases and J by 6 bases, 4 bases remained unmatched.

This clone occurred once. The V call is TRBV10-3, the J call TRBJ1-1; D ambiguous. Trimming took off 4 bases at V and 3 bases at J, with 12 bases between the two ends. CDR1 ENHRY and CDR2 SYGVKD come from the germline V gene. CDR3 length: 14 amino acids. The CDR3 coding sequence is TGTGCCATCAGTGGCGGGGTGGCGGACACTGAAGCTTTCTTT. Translation: CAISGGVADTEAFF.

The V gene is TRBV25-1, the J gene TRBJ2-1; 13 nucleotides line up with TRBD2. The trim removed 6 bases at V and 11 bases at J, leaving 7 bases unmatched. CDR1 is MGHDK, CDR2 SYGVNS, per germline. This CDR3 region has 14 residues. The CDR3 spells CASSELGLAGKQFF. The DNA of the CDR3 is TGTGCCAGCAGCGAGTTGGGACTAGCGGGGAAGCAGTTCTTC.

This chain's CDR3 is CASSWTVNEQYF. DNA of the CDR3: TGTGCCAGCAGCTGGACAGTTAACGAGCAGTACTTC. The V gene is TRBV6-6, the J gene TRBJ2-7, with TRBD1 as a possible D gene (6 bases). Looked up from germline, CDR1 is MNHNY and CDR2 is SVGAGI (reference sequence). V lost 6 bases to trimming and J lost 5 bases, with 11 bases between them. The CDR3 spans 12 residues.

The chain recombines TRBV29-1 with TRBJ1-2; D uncertain. V lost 7 bases to trimming and J lost 1 base, with 16 bases between them. CDR3 size: 14 residues. The germline V gene has CDR1 SQVTM and CDR2 ANQGSEA. DNA of the CDR3: TGCAGCGCTTCAAGGGAGAACAGTAACTATGGCTACACCTTC. Translated: CSASRENSNYGYTF.

The CDR3, as DNA: TGTGCCAGCTCCCCCCTTCCAGCGGGGGGGATCACTAGCACAGATACGCAGTATTTT. Its translation: CASSPLPAGGITSTDTQYF. The chain recombines TRBV18 with TRBJ2-3; 10 positions match TRBD2. Germline CDR1 KGHSH, CDR2 LQKENI. J lost 0 bases, V lost 6 bases, and 15 bases had no gene match. The CDR3 contains 19 residues. The variable domain in full, with the rest retrieved from reference TRBV18 and TRBJ2-3, is NAGVMQNPRHLVRRRGQEARLRCSPMKGHSHVYWYRQLPEEGLKFMVYLQKENIIDESGMPKERFSAEFPKEGPSILRIQQVVRGDSAAYFCASSPLPAGGITSTDTQYFGPGTRLTVL.

In this sample, this clone turned up a few times. The V call is TRBV6-2 or TRBV6-3, the J call TRBJ2-5, with D hard to call. Per germline, CDR1 MNHEY and CDR2 SVGEGT. V gave up 0 bases and J gave up 2 bases, with 7 bases separating them. The CDR3 contains 14 residues. This CDR3 reads CASSYSVSQETQYF. The DNA of the CDR3 is TGTGCCAGCAGTTACTCAGTTAGTCAAGAGACCCAGTACTTC.

Notes on this clone: The junction and the germline gene differ at one end; a read error may be behind it. The chain is built from TRBV4-2 and TRBJ1-4; tentative D call: TRBD1 (6 bases). CDR1 and CDR2 from the germline V gene are LGHNA and YNFKEQ. The CDR3 consists of 15 residues. The CDR3 DNA is TGTGCCAGCAGCCAAGCGCCAGGGGAGAATGAGAAACTGTTTTTT. It is translated as CASSQAPGENEKLFF.

The chain carries TRBV5-1 and TRBJ1-5; D may be TRBD1 (5 bases). Germline CDR1 SGHRS, CDR2 YFSETQ. CDR3 length equals 13 residues. Trimming left V 2 bases short and J 7 bases short, with 10 bases between. CDR3 residues: CASSFGGEQPQHF. The CDR3 coding sequence is TGCGCCAGCAGCTTCGGGGGAGAACAGCCCCAGCATTTT.